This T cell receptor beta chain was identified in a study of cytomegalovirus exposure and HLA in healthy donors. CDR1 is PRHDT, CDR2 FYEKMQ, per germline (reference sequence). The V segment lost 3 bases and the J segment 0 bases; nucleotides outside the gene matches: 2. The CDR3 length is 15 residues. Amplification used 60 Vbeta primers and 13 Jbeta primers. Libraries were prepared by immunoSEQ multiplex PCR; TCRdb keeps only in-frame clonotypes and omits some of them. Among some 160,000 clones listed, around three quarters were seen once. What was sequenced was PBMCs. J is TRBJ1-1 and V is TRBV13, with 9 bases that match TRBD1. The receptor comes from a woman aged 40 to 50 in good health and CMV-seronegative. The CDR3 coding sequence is TGTGCCAGCAGCTTGGGGGACAGGGTGAACACTGAAGCTTTCTTT. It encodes CASSLGDRVNTEAFF.